The clone carrying this T cell receptor (beta chain) was counted between two and nine times. What it binds is not known. The V gene's germline CDR1 is DFQATT and CDR2 SNEGSKA (reference sequence). V lost 2 bases, J lost 8 bases, and 22 bases lay in between. This CDR3 comprises 16 residues. From the RT-PCR reads, TCRdb called clonotypes with MiXCR, one entry per CDR3 protein. The sample lists over 450,000 distinct CDR3 sequences, approximately 13% seen once, with over 10% in the top ten. The data were obtained in a study of response to subunit inactivated influenza vaccine. Whole-study findings and limits: Each seasonal influenza vaccination recruits few new T cells, the authors suggested.

This clonotype was sampled from a man aged 50 to 60 who received an inactivated influenza vaccine. The source material was PBMCs from blood, sampled 45 days after vaccination. The rearrangement uses TRBV20-1 and TRBJ2-1; D could derive from TRBD1 or TRBD2 (5 bases each). The CDR3 sequence: CSARSFGTPKLDEQFF. In DNA form, the CDR3 reads TGCAGTGCTAGATCGTTTGGGACCCCCAAATTGGATGAGCAGTTCTTC.